The present entry profiles one T cell receptor beta chain with its context. This entry comes from a study of T cell changes during pregnancy in multiple sclerosis. The data were produced by immunoSEQ multiplex PCR, yet TCRdb's version contains in-frame clones alone and is incomplete. The sample contains tens of thousands of clones, nearly 95% of which appear only once. This receptor was taken from a female donor with multiple sclerosis, enrolled in a pregnancy study. This specimen was peripheral blood, taken in the first trimester of pregnancy.

The CDR3 bases are TGTGCCAGCAGACAGGGTGGCGGCTACACCTTC. Translation: CASRQGGGYTF. The chain employs TRBV5-6 and TRBJ1-2; maybe TRBD1 (6 bases). V was cut by 5 bases and J by 8 bases, with 10 bases left in between. The CDR3 is made up of 11 amino acids. Germline V CDR1 and CDR2: SGHDT, YYEEEE.